This T cell receptor (beta chain) was retrieved from a study of early stage breast cancer tumors. Only in-frame clones appear in the TCRdb table, and some are missing; sequencing was by immunoSEQ multiplex PCR. The top ten hold 6.5% to 8% of the sample, which has about 36,000 clones, 70% to 85% seen once. V was pared by 3 bases and J by 1 base, with 12 bases of the junction left unmatched. Germline V gives CDR1 SGHRS, CDR2 YFSETQ. This CDR3 has 17 residues. The sequencing sample was made of blood. This clonotype originated in a person between 55 and 70 years old with breast cancer. This chain links TRBV5-1 with TRBJ1-2; 7 bases line up with TRBD1. In DNA, the CDR3 is TGCGCCAGCAGCTGGGACAGTGTTCGTTCCAATAACTATGGCTACACCTTC. Translated, it gives CASSWDSVRSNNYGYTF.